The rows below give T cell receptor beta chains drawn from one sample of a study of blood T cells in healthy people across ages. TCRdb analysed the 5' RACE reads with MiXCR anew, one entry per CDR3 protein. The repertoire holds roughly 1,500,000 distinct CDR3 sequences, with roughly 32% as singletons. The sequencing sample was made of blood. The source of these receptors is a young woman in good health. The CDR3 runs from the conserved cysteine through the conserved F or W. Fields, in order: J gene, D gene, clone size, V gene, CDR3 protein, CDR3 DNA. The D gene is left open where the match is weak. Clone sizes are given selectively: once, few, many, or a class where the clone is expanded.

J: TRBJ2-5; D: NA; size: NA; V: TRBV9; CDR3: CASSVGGLVQETQYF; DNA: TGTGCCAGCAGCGTAGGGGGATTGGTCCAAGAGACCCAGTACTTC
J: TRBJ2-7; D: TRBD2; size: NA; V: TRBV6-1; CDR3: CASSMGGGVDNEQYF; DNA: TGTGCCAGCAGTATGGGGGGGGGAGTGGACAATGAGCAGTACTTC
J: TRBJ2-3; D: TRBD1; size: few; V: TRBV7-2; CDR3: CASRHRTGGFTDTQYF; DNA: TGTGCCAGCAGACACAGGACAGGGGGGTTCACAGATACGCAGTATTTT
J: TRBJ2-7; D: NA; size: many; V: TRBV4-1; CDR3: CASSQDRASTEYF; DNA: TGCGCCAGCAGCCAAGATAGAGCGTCTACGGAGTACTTC
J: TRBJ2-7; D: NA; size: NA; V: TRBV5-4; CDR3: CASSLGHRDGYSYEQYF; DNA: TGTGCCAGCAGCTTGGGACATCGGGACGGCTACTCCTACGAGCAGTACTTC
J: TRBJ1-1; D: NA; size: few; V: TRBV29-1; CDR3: CSVARGLVAFF; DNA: TGCAGCGTTGCCCGGGGCCTCGTAGCTTTCTTT
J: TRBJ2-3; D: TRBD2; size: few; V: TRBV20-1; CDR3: CSAPGGSADTQYF; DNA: TGCAGTGCCCCTGGCGGGAGTGCAGATACGCAGTATTTT
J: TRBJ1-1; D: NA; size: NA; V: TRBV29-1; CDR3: CSVEDDFASEAFF; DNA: TGCAGCGTTGAAGATGATTTCGCGTCTGAAGCTTTCTTT
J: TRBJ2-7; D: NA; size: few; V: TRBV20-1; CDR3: CSARGSRVDEQYF; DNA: TGCAGTGCTAGAGGGAGTAGAGTCGACGAGCAGTACTTC
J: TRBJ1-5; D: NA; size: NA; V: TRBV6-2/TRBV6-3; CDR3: CASSLKTPPTGRPQHF; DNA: TGTGCCAGCAGCCTAAAAACTCCCCCGACGGGGAGGCCCCAGCATTTT
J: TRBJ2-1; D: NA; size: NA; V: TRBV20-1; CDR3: CSARDGGAAYNEQFF; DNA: TGCAGTGCTAGGGACGGAGGTGCGGCCTACAATGAGCAGTTCTTC
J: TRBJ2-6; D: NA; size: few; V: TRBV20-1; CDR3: CSADYSGANVLTF; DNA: TGCAGTGCTGACTACTCTGGGGCCAACGTCCTGACTTTC
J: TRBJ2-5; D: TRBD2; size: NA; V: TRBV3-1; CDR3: CASSQGNVAGGAGETQYF; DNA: TGTGCCAGCAGCCAAGGCAACGTCGCGGGAGGGGCCGGAGAGACCCAGTACTTC
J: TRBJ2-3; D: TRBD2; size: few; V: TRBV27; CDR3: CASSYLAGGGTDTQYF; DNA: TGTGCCAGCAGCTACCTCGCGGGAGGAGGCACAGATACGCAGTATTTT
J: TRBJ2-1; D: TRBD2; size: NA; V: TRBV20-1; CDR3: CSPGLAGEGEQFF; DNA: TGCAGTCCCGGACTAGCGGGAGAGGGTGAGCAGTTCTTC
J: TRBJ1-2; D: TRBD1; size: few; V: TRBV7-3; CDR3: CASSPGTGPYGYTF; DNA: TGTGCCAGCAGCCCCGGGACAGGGCCATATGGCTACACCTTC
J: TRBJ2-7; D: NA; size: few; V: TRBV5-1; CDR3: CASSFSRFSYEQYF; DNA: TGCGCCAGCAGCTTTTCTAGGTTCTCCTACGAGCAGTACTTC
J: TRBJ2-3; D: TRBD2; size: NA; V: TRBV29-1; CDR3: CSVAKAGGPTDTQYF; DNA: TGCAGCGTTGCTAAAGCGGGGGGTCCCACAGATACGCAGTATTTT
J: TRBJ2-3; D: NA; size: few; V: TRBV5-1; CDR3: CASSSNAGRTTDTQYF; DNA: TGCGCCAGCAGCTCTAATGCCGGACGTACCACAGATACGCAGTATTTT
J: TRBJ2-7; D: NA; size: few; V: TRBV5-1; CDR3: CAGSFWGKDLSEQYF; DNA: TGCGCCGGCAGTTTCTGGGGGAAAGATCTCTCCGAGCAGTACTTC
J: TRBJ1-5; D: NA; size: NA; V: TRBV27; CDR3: CASSFSATASRPQHF; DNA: TGTGCCAGTAGTTTCTCGGCAACTGCCTCTCGGCCCCAGCATTTT
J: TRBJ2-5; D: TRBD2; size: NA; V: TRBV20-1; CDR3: CSASTSGMGTQYF; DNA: TGCAGTGCTTCGACTAGCGGGATGGGGACCCAGTACTTC
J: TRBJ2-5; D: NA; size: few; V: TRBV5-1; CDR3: CASSLISPGETQYF; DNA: TGCGCCAGCAGCTTAATCAGTCCCGGGGAGACCCAGTACTTC
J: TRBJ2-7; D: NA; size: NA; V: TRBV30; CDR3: CAWSVNPVRSTSVPYEQYF; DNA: TGTGCCTGGAGTGTGAATCCGGTGAGGTCTACCTCCGTCCCCTACGAGCAGTACTTC
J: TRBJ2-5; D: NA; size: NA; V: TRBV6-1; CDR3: CASDQRETQYF; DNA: TGTGCCAGCGACCAGCGGGAGACCCAGTACTTC
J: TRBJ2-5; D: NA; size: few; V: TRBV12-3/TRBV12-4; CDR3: CASSTTGPRYQETQYF; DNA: TGTGCCAGCAGTACTACAGGTCCTCGTTATCAAGAGACCCAGTACTTC
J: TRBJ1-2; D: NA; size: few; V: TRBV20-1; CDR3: CSTTGQYYGYTF; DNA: TGCAGTACTACTGGACAGTACTATGGCTACACCTTC
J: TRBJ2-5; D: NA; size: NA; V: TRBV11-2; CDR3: CASSPSTGLGETQYF; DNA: TGTGCCAGCAGCCCCTCCACAGGGCTGGGGGAGACCCAGTACTTC
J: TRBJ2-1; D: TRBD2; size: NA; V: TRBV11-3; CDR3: CASSRGGSTYNEQFF; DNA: TGTGCCAGCAGTCGGGGGGGATCTACCTACAATGAGCAGTTCTTC
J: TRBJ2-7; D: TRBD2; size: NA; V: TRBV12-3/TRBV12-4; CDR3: CASTPTSGNEQYF; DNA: TGTGCCAGCACCCCGACTAGCGGGAACGAGCAGTACTTC
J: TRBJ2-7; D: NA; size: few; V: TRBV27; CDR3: CATADYQGMNHEQYF; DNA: TGTGCCACTGCAGACTACCAGGGCATGAACCACGAGCAGTACTTC
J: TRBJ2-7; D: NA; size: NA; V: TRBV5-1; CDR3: CASSAQVVTEGEQYF; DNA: TGCGCCAGCAGCGCCCAGGTGGTGACGGAGGGCGAGCAGTACTTC
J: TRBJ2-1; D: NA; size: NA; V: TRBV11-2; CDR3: CASSPWSNYNEQFF; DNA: TGTGCCAGCAGCCCATGGTCCAACTACAATGAGCAGTTCTTC
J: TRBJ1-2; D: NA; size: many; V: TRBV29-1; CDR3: CSVKPPGYGYTF; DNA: TGCAGCGTTAAGCCGCCTGGCTATGGCTACACCTTC
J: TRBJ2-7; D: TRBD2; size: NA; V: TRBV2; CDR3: CASSEASGGIYSYEQYF; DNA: TGTGCCAGCAGTGAGGCTAGCGGGGGAATCTACTCCTACGAGCAGTACTTC
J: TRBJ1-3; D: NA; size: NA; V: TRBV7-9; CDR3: CASSLAGGVPSGNTIYF; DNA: TGTGCCAGCAGCTTAGCGGGGGGGGTCCCCTCTGGAAACACCATATATTTT
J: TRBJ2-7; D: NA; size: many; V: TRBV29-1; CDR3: CSFKPVSSYEQYF; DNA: TGCAGCTTCAAGCCTGTGAGCTCCTACGAGCAGTACTTC
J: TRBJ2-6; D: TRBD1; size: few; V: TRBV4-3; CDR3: CASSQDRASGANVLTF; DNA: TGCGCCAGCAGTCAAGACAGGGCATCTGGGGCCAACGTCCTGACTTTC
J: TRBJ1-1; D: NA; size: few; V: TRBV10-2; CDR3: CASSDVVATTEAFF; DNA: TGCGCCAGCAGTGATGTAGTAGCCACCACTGAAGCTTTCTTT
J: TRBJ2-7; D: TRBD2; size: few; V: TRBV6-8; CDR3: CASYPRPAGGSLYEQYF; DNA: TGTGCCAGCTATCCTCGACCGGCGGGGGGGAGTCTGTACGAGCAGTACTTC
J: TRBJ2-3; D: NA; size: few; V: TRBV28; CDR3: CTSSFERDTQYF; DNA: TGTACCAGCAGTTTTGAGCGGGATACGCAGTATTTT
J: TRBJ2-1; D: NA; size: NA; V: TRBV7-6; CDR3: CASSHRGSVNEQFF; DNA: TGTGCCAGCAGCCACCGAGGGAGTGTCAATGAGCAGTTCTTC
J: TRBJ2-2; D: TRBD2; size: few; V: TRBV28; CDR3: CASSYWLAGGPGTGELFF; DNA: TGTGCCAGCAGTTATTGGCTAGCGGGAGGACCGGGAACCGGGGAGCTGTTTTTT
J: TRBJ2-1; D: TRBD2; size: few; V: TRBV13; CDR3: CASSLGLGLLNEQFF; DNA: TGTGCCAGCAGCCTGGGACTAGGTCTTTTGAATGAGCAGTTCTTC
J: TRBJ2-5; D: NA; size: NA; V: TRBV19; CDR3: CASSPGWLETQYF; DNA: TGTGCCAGTAGTCCCGGGTGGCTGGAGACCCAGTACTTC
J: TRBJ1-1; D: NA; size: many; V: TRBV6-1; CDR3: CASRDPGNTEAFF; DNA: TGTGCCAGCAGGGACCCCGGGAACACTGAAGCTTTCTTT
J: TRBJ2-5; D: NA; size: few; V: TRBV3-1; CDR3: CASSQIGTPGETQYF; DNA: TGTGCCAGCAGCCAAATCGGGACCCCCGGAGAGACCCAGTACTTC
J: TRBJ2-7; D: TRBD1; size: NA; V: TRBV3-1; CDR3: CASSQAPGQGEPYEQYF; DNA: TGTGCCAGCAGCCAAGCTCCGGGACAGGGCGAACCCTACGAGCAGTACTTC
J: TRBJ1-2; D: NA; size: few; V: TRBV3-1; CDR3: CASRPEDRRDYGYTF; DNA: TGTGCCAGCAGACCCGAGGACCGGCGGGACTATGGCTACACCTTC
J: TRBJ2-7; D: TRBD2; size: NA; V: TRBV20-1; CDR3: CSAETSGENEQYF; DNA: TGCAGTGCGGAGACTAGCGGGGAAAACGAGCAGTACTTC
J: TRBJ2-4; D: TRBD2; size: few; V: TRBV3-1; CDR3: CASSRTSGGNIQYF; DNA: TGTGCCAGCAGCCGGACTAGCGGGGGGAACATTCAGTACTTC
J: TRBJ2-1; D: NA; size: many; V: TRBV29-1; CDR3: CSVEVRAGNEQFF; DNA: TGCAGCGTTGAGGTCAGGGCTGGCAATGAGCAGTTCTTC
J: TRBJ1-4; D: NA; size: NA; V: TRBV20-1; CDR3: CSATGVEQEKLFF; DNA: TGCAGTGCTACCGGGGTCGAACAAGAAAAACTGTTTTTT
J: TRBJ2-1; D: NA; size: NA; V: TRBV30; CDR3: CAWSADSDNEQFF; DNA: TGTGCCTGGAGCGCCGACAGTGACAATGAGCAGTTCTTC
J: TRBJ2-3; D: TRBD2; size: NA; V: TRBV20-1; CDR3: CSASRGLAGESLRTDTQYF; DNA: TGCAGTGCTAGTAGAGGACTAGCGGGAGAAAGTCTACGCACAGATACGCAGTATTTT
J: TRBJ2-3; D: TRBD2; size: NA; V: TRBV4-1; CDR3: CASSHSSGRGADTQYF; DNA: TGCGCCAGCAGCCACTCTAGCGGGAGGGGTGCAGATACGCAGTATTTT
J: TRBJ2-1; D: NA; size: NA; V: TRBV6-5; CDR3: CASSYSRCNEQFF; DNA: TGTGCCAGCAGTTACTCGAGATGCAATGAGCAGTTCTTC